This TCR beta chain was sequenced in a study of T cell repertoires in cytomegalovirus infection. Study-level information: Indicated by public TCR beta signatures were CMV infection and matching HLA type. General study findings and limits: Dominating the ex vivo response were TCR beta clonotypes that were CMV-specific and HLA-C-restricted. Cumulative frequency of public TCR beta families picked out carriers of CMV plus the relevant HLA.

With regard to this clonotype: What it binds is unknown.

TCRdb re-derived calls from the reads in MiXCR, one entry per CDR3 protein. The sample carries around 500,000 distinct CDR3 sequences, about 44% recorded once. The TCR originated in a human donor in good health (CMV status not recorded). Some clones in this sample may be carry-over from other donors' samples. Source: cultured PBMCs, taken from culture after CMV antigen stimulation.

This CDR3 reads CASTGGGETHGYTF. The CDR3 nucleotides are TGTGCCAGCACGGGGGGTGGGGAAACCCATGGCTACACCTTC. The genes are TRBV12-3 or TRBV12-4 and TRBJ1-2, with a weak D call TRBD1 (5 bases). V shed 7 bases and J shed 6 bases, with 18 bases lying between them. This CDR3 has 14 residues.